The 21 T cell receptor beta chains below all came from one sample that was sequenced in a study of blood T cells in healthy people across ages. Next came a second PCR, run for 7 to 11 cycles, which used a sample-barcoded 5' primer along with a J-beta primer mix. From the 5' RACE reads, TCRdb called clonotypes with MiXCR, one entry per CDR3 protein. This table holds almost 1 million distinct CDR3 sequences, roughly 50% found once. The source material was blood. All receptors derive from a woman aged 55-69 years in good health.

This chain connects TRBV2 to TRBJ2-5; D possibly corresponds to TRBD1 (5 bases). V lost 3 bases, J lost 6 bases, and 14 bases lay in between. Germline loops: CDR1 SNHLY, CDR2 FYNNEI. There are 14 residues in the CDR3. This chain's CDR3 is CASSDLSQGKTQYF. The CDR3 DNA reads as TGTGCCAGCAGTGATCTTAGCCAGGGAAAGACCCAGTACTTC.

This clonotype has a handful of counts. The CDR3 nucleotides are TGTGCCAGCAGCTTGACAGGGGATGGGGGCACTGAAGCTTTCTTT. Protein: CASSLTGDGGTEAFF. The V call is TRBV7-9, the J call TRBJ1-1; 8 bases match TRBD1. V lost 3 bases and J lost 4; bases outside the gene matches: 7. This CDR3 spans 15 amino acids. Germline CDR1 SEHNR, CDR2 FQNEAQ (reference sequence).

The rearrangement links TRBV4-2 to TRBJ2-5, with D possibly TRBD2 on 6 matching bases. The V end was cut by 6 bases, the J end by 4 bases, with 15 bases between. Germline CDR1 and CDR2: LGHNA and YNFKEQ. CDR3 size: 14 residues. CDR3 nucleotides: TGTGCCAGCAGTCCTACCGGGACTCGAGAGACCCAGTACTTC. It encodes CASSPTGTRETQYF.

The chain recombines TRBV5-1 with TRBJ2-5, with TRBD2 identical over 7 bases. Germline trimming cut 4 bases from V and 11 bases from J; bases unmatched to any gene: 20. Per the germline V gene, CDR1 is SGHRS and CDR2 is YFSETQ. The CDR3 is made up of 16 amino acids. DNA of the CDR3: TGCGCCAGCAGCCCCGGGTCGCTAGCGGTGGACAATGAGCAGTACTTC. As protein: CASSPGSLAVDNEQYF.

This clonotype was detected only once. This rearrangement joins TRBV6-1 to TRBJ2-7, with TRBD2 identical over 12 bases. The DNA end is more similar to TRBJ2-5, so the J call may be wrong. The V gene's germline CDR1 is MNHNS and CDR2 SASEGT. The CDR3 totals 18 residues. This chain's CDR3 is CASSGVPGLAGSQETQYF. CDR3 bases: TGTGCCAGCAGTGGGGTCCCGGGACTAGCGGGTTCTCAAGAGACCCAGTACTTC.

The rearrangement uses TRBV20-1 and TRBJ1-1; 7 nucleotides match TRBD1. Germline V gene sequence: CDR1 DFQATT, CDR2 SNEGSKA (reference sequence). The CDR3 is 12 residues long. The V gene end was trimmed by 4 bases and the J gene end by 6 bases; junction bases not matched to a gene: 5. The CDR3 coding sequence is TGCAGTGCTACAGGGGGTACCGCTGAAGCTTTCTTT. Translation: CSATGGTAEAFF.

The chain links TRBV12-3 or TRBV12-4 to TRBJ2-7; 12 bases are shared with TRBD2. This CDR3 region has 16 residues. The V and J ends lost 8 bases and 5 bases, in that order; junction bases with no gene match: 13. The CDR3 nucleotides are TGTGCCAGCGGCCGACTAGCGGGAGTGCGAGGGCACGAGCAGTACTTC. It yields the protein CASGRLAGVRGHEQYF.

V usage is TRBV4-2 and J usage is TRBJ2-1; no reliable D call. Germline assignment: CDR1 LGHNA and CDR2 YNFKEQ. V gave up 5 bases and J gave up 15 bases, with 23 bases separating them. The CDR3 contains 14 residues. The CDR3 DNA is TGTGCCAGCAGCTCCTTAGAGGCGGCTAGAGTTCTGTTCTTC. Amino acid sequence: CASSSLEAARVLFF.

The CDR3 region is CASSRGDRDSDTQYF. The DNA for the CDR3 is TGTGCCAGCAGCCGTGGGGACAGGGACTCAGATACGCAGTATTTT. This chain links TRBV28 with TRBJ2-3, with 9 bases identical to TRBD1. Per the germline V gene, CDR1 is MDHEN and CDR2 is SYDVKM. The junction had 8 bases not matched to a gene; V was cut back by 6 bases and J by 4 bases. The CDR3 has 15 amino acids.

The chain is built from TRBV27 and TRBJ2-7; weak D call: TRBD1 (6 bases). This CDR3 comprises 13 residues. CDR1 and CDR2 from the germline V gene are MNHEY and SMNVEV (reference sequence). V was trimmed by 8 bases and J by 2 bases, leaving 13 bases between them. Written as DNA, the CDR3 is TGTGCCAGCGGGGTACAGGGTCCCTACGAGCAGTACTTC. Translation: CASGVQGPYEQYF.

The chain is built from TRBV20-1 and TRBJ2-5; 9 bases agree with TRBD1. The J call may not be correct, given that the DNA end is closer to TRBJ2-7. The CDR3 sequence is 13 residues long. CDR1 and CDR2 (germline): DFQATT, SNEGSKA (reference sequence). DNA of the CDR3: TGCAGTGCCAACAGACAGGGGGCCTACGAGCAGTACTTC. This encodes CSANRQGAYEQYF.

This clonotype turned up a few times. The chain joins TRBV3-1 to TRBJ1-1; unclear D gene. Germline-derived CDR1 and CDR2 are LGHDT and YNNKEL (reference sequence). The CDR3 has 14 residues. V was trimmed by 1 base and J by 2 bases, leaving 8 bases between them. The CDR3 loop reads CASSQVSSNTEAFF. DNA of the CDR3: TGTGCCAGCAGCCAAGTCTCGTCAAACACTGAAGCTTTCTTT.

This clonotype was detected only once. V and J are TRBV20-1 and TRBJ2-3; D is unclear. Germline V gene lookup returns CDR1 DFQATT and CDR2 SNEGSKA (reference sequence). The CDR3 runs to 15 residues. The ends were cut back, 5 bases at V and 1 base at J, with 16 bases in the middle. The CDR3 nucleotides read TGCAGTGCTGGGCCTAAGGGTAGGGGCACAGATACGCAGTATTTT. Its protein is CSAGPKGRGTDTQYF.

V is TRBV7-2 and J is TRBJ2-4, with 10 bases matching TRBD2. The end of the DNA is better explained by TRBJ2-7, so the J call may be wrong. Per the germline V gene, CDR1 is SGHTA and CDR2 is FQGNSA. The CDR3 covers 17 residues. In DNA form, the CDR3 reads TGTGCCAGCAGCCCGAGAGGGGCTAGCGGGAGAGGGTACGAGCAGTACTTC. Amino acid sequence: CASSPRGASGRGYEQYF.

This clonotype has only a few counts. The rearrangement links TRBV5-4 to TRBJ2-6, with 9 bases aligning to TRBD1. The CDR3 sequence is 20 residues long. After removal of 3 bases from V and 0 bases from J, the junction contained 13 bases not matched to a gene. CDR1 is SGHNT, CDR2 YYREEE, per germline (reference sequence). CDR3 in DNA: TGTGCCAGCAGCTCGACCAGGGACAGGGTTCTTGTCTCTGGGGCCAACGTCCTGACTTTC. Its protein is CASSSTRDRVLVSGANVLTF.

The chain employs TRBV28 and TRBJ1-5; a weak D match, TRBD1 (6 bases). V was cut by 6 bases and J by 6 bases, with 18 bases left in between. This CDR3 region has 15 residues. Germline assignment: CDR1 MDHEN and CDR2 SYDVKM. CDR3 nucleotides: TGTGCCAGCAGGCGCCAGGGAGGGGGGAGTCAGCCCCAGCATTTT. It translates to CASRRQGGGSQPQHF.

The sample holds many counts of this clonotype. CDR3 in DNA: TGCAGCGTCGCTGGGGGAGCGGTTTACAATGAGCAGTTCTTC. Its protein is CSVAGGAVYNEQFF. The gene calls are TRBV29-1 and TRBJ2-1; D is possibly TRBD1 or TRBD2 (5 bases each). V dropped 6 bases and J dropped 4 bases, with 16 bases sitting between them. The germline V gene has CDR1 SQVTM and CDR2 ANQGSEA. The CDR3 sequence is 14 residues long.

CDR3 in DNA: TGCAGTGCTATGAGCGGGAGCTCCTACAATGAGCAGTACTTC. This codes for CSAMSGSSYNEQYF. This chain joins TRBV20-1 and TRBJ2-1; 8 bases agree with TRBD2. Matching the DNA end better, TRBJ2-7 makes the J call doubtful. Looked up from germline, CDR1 is DFQATT and CDR2 is SNEGSKA (reference sequence). This CDR3 comprises 14 residues.

V is TRBV20-1 and J is TRBJ1-2, with unresolved D. Per the germline V gene, CDR1 is DFQATT and CDR2 is SNEGSKA (reference sequence). V lost 2 bases, J lost 7 bases, and 11 bases lay in between. The CDR3 totals 12 residues. The CDR3 DNA reads as TGCAGTGCTAGAAGGCAGGAAAGTGGCTACACCTTC. The encoded protein is CSARRQESGYTF.

The sample holds a few counts of this clonotype. The V call is TRBV29-1, the J call TRBJ1-2, with D uncertain. CDR3 length: 12 amino acids. Trimming removed 4 bases from V and 3 bases from J, with 9 bases in between. Germline V gives CDR1 SQVTM, CDR2 ANQGSEA. This chain's CDR3 is CSVGRTDYGYTF. For the CDR3, the DNA is TGCAGCGTTGGTCGGACGGACTATGGCTACACCTTC.

The rearrangement uses TRBV20-1 and TRBJ2-4; D ambiguous. Trimming cost V 4 bases and J 4 bases, with 14 bases left between them. Germline V lookup: CDR1 DFQATT, CDR2 SNEGSKA (reference sequence). The CDR3 spans 14 residues. The CDR3 is CSAKSKPAKNIQYF. CDR3 coding DNA: TGCAGTGCTAAGTCTAAGCCGGCTAAAAACATTCAGTACTTC.